The TCR beta chain described here comes from a study of blood T cell repertoires in COVID-19. The overall study: From the United States, Italy and Spain came samples of acute and convalescent COVID-19. Sample material is recorded as cDNA or gDNA derived from T cells, B-cell-depleted T cells, or PBMCs.

Original data processing: Estimation of nucleated cell counts relied on the amplification of reference gene primers. TCRdb keeps only in-frame clones here, not all; method: immunoSEQ multiplex PCR. The V and J calls and the clone size are those of that table, but D and trimming were determined from the DNA. The sample comprises 170,000 or so clones, 80% of which are singletons, and around 7% rests with the top ten. The CDR3 totals 16 residues. The germline V gene has CDR1 KGHSH and CDR2 LQKENI. After removal of 3 bases from V and 4 bases from J, the junction contained 8 bases not matched to a gene. The receptor's source is a man between 65 and 79 years old with active or convalescent COVID-19. The V call is TRBV18, the J call TRBJ1-5, with 8 bases matching TRBD1. Sequencing used peripheral blood. The CDR3 spells CASSPNDRGGNQPQHF. CDR3 nucleotide sequence: TGTGCCAGCTCACCTAATGACAGGGGAGGGAATCAGCCCCAGCATTTT.